The 23 T cell receptor beta chains reported below all come from one sample, sequenced in a study of patients and donors after allogeneic stem cell transplantation. TCRdb itself ran the RT-PCR reads through MiXCR, one entry per CDR3 protein. The table has 200,000 to 250,000 distinct CDR3 sequences, 13% to 15% seen once. The sequenced material came from blood, either unsorted or a sorted T cell fraction (not recorded which). These receptors all come from a human donor who was either an allogeneic HSCT recipient or a stem cell or donor lymphocyte infusion donor (not recorded which). It is not recorded whose cells these are; they may come from a transplant donor.

This clonotype has more than one count but fewer than ten. The chain is built from TRBV5-1 and TRBJ1-1; D is possibly TRBD1 (6 bases). Germline V gene data show CDR1 as SGHRS and CDR2 as YFSETQ. The CDR3 has 16 amino acids. V lost 3 bases to trimming and J lost 3 bases, with 18 bases between them. CDR3 sequence reads: CASSSGWGALDTEAFF. CDR3 in DNA: TGCGCCAGCAGCTCCGGTTGGGGGGCTCTGGACACTGAAGCTTTCTTT.

This clonotype appeared a few times. The rearrangement joins TRBV5-8 to TRBJ1-3; the D is unclear. Germline V gene sequence: CDR1 SGHTS, CDR2 YDEGEE. Trimming removed 1 base from V and 0 bases from J, with 2 bases in between. The CDR3 consists of 13 residues. CDR3 in DNA: TGTGCCAGCAGCTTGAACTCTGGAAACACCATATATTTT. It codes for CASSLNSGNTIYF.

The chain joins TRBV4-2 to TRBJ1-1; a weak D match, TRBD1 (6 bases). V was clipped by 7 bases and J by 1 base, with 19 bases between them. Germline V gene sequence: CDR1 LGHNA, CDR2 YNFKEQ. The CDR3 covers 16 residues. Written as DNA, the CDR3 is TGTGCCAGCACGTCCGGAACCATACAGGGGAACACTGAAGCTTTCTTT. Protein: CASTSGTIQGNTEAFF.

This clonotype was recorded a few times. The genes are TRBV5-1 and TRBJ1-2; possibly TRBD1 for D (5 bases). The ends were cut back, 0 bases at V and 4 bases at J, with 16 bases in the middle. There are 16 residues in the CDR3. Germline assignment: CDR1 SGHRS and CDR2 YFSETQ. The CDR3: CASSLADGRATYGYTF. The DNA of the CDR3 is TGCGCCAGCAGCTTGGCCGACGGCAGGGCCACCTATGGCTACACCTTC.

A few counts support this clonotype. The rearrangement uses TRBV24-1 and TRBJ2-1; D gene uncertain. This CDR3 region has 15 residues. V dropped 7 bases and J dropped 3 bases, with 15 bases sitting between them. Germline V lookup: CDR1 KGHDR, CDR2 SFDVKD. The CDR3 sequence is CATRGLRLYYNEQFF. In DNA form, the CDR3 reads TGTGCCACCAGGGGGTTGAGACTCTACTACAATGAGCAGTTCTTC.

V and J are TRBV10-2 and TRBJ2-2, with a possible D match to TRBD2 (6 bases). The ends were cut back, 6 bases at V and 7 bases at J, with 9 bases in the middle. This CDR3 contains 12 residues. Germline CDR1 reads WSHSY; CDR2 reads SAAADI. The CDR3 bases are TGCGCCAGCAGAACTAGCCACGGGGAGCTGTTTTTT. Its translation: CASRTSHGELFF.

The rearrangement joins TRBV20-1 to TRBJ1-1; 7 bases are a match to TRBD1. The CDR3 length is 15 residues. Germline CDR1 DFQATT, CDR2 SNEGSKA (reference sequence). J lost 0 bases, V lost 2 bases, and 6 bases had no gene match. The DNA of the CDR3 is TGCAGTGCTAGACTTTGGACAGGACTGAACACTGAAGCTTTCTTT. Its protein product is CSARLWTGLNTEAFF.

This clonotype appeared a few times. The genes are TRBV20-1 and TRBJ2-1; D assignment may be TRBD1 or TRBD2 (5 bases each). The CDR3 is made up of 14 amino acids. With 3 bases removed from V and 9 bases from J, the gap between germline ends came to 18 bases. Germline values: CDR1 DFQATT, CDR2 SNEGSKA (reference sequence). CDR3 loop: CSARSRGRDGEQFF. In DNA, the CDR3 is TGCAGTGCTAGGAGTAGGGGTCGGGACGGTGAGCAGTTCTTC.

The V and J genes are TRBV21-1 and TRBJ2-7; the listed D gene, TRBD2, was not tested against the DNA. TRBV21-1 constitutes a pseudogene. This CDR3 contains 14 residues. Written as DNA, the CDR3 is TGTGCCAGCAGACGACTAGCGGACTCCTACGAGCAGTACTTC. Encoded protein: CASRRLADSYEQYF.

This clonotype was seen a few times. The chain recombines TRBV12-3 or TRBV12-4 with TRBJ1-4, with 8 bases identical to TRBD1. After removal of 5 bases from V and 8 bases from J, the junction contained 7 bases not matched to a gene. CDR3 size: 14 residues. CDR3 amino acids: CASSPTGAREKLFF. The DNA for the CDR3 is TGTGCCAGCAGTCCGACAGGGGCGAGAGAAAAACTGTTTTTT.

This clonotype was seen a few times. The genes are TRBV19 and TRBJ1-1; 9 bases are a match to TRBD1. V shed 5 bases and J 5 bases; nucleotides not matched to a gene: 9. The CDR3 has 15 residues. CDR1 and CDR2 (germline): LNHDA, SQIVND (reference sequence). In DNA, the CDR3 is TGTGCCAGTAGTCCCCTAAGACAGGGGGGGACTGAAGCTTTCTTT. Translated: CASSPLRQGGTEAFF.

This clonotype showed up many times. The chain combines TRBV20-1 with TRBJ1-5; the match to TRBD1 covers 12 bases. Looked up from germline, CDR1 is DFQATT and CDR2 is SNEGSKA (reference sequence). J lost 0 bases, V lost 2 bases, and 8 bases had no gene match. The CDR3 consists of 18 residues. DNA of the CDR3: TGCAGTGCTAGAATGGGACAGGGGGCCCGGATTAGCAATCAGCCCCAGCATTTT. This sequence encodes CSARMGQGARISNQPQHF.

This clonotype was found many times. The rearrangement links TRBV5-6 to TRBJ2-1; D is possibly TRBD1 (5 bases). Trimming removed 1 base from V and 2 bases from J, with 7 bases in between. The CDR3 has 14 amino acids. Germline V gene data show CDR1 as SGHDT and CDR2 as YYEEEE. As DNA, the CDR3 is TGTGCCAGCAGCTTGTGGGGCCCCTACAATGAGCAGTTCTTC. This sequence encodes CASSLWGPYNEQFF.

This clonotype was counted between two and nine times. The chain links TRBV5-1 to TRBJ1-1, with 11 nucleotides matching TRBD1. The CDR3 sequence is 16 residues long. The V gene end was trimmed by 4 bases and the J gene end by 4 bases; junction bases not matched to a gene: 9. Germline CDR1 SGHRS, CDR2 YFSETQ. The CDR3 region is CASSTDRGLDPTEAFF. DNA for the CDR3: TGCGCCAGCAGCACGGACAGGGGGCTCGATCCCACTGAAGCTTTCTTT. Full variable domain (outside the CDR3, taken from reference TRBV5-1 and TRBJ1-1): KAGVTQTPRYLIKTRGQQVTLSCSPISGHRSVSWYQQTPGQGLQFLFEYFSETQRNKGNFPGRFSGRQFSNSRSEMNVSTLELGDSALYLCASSTDRGLDPTEAFFGQGTRLTVV.

This clonotype was counted a few times. The V call is TRBV15, the J call TRBJ1-6; 10 bases align to TRBD1. The CDR3 totals 14 residues. The V and J ends lost 7 bases and 8 bases, in that order; junction bases with no gene match: 5. Germline CDR1 reads LNHNV; CDR2 reads YYDKDF (reference sequence). DNA of the CDR3: TGTGCCACCAACCGGGACAGGGGTTATTCACCCCTCCACTTT. This encodes CATNRDRGYSPLHF.

By sample fraction, this clonotype is medium-sized (0.01 to 0.1%). The V gene is TRBV5-1, the J gene TRBJ1-4; D is possibly TRBD1 (6 bases). The V and J ends lost 2 bases and 8 bases respectively, with 16 bases between them. CDR3 length: 15 residues. CDR1 and CDR2 (germline): SGHRS, YFSETQ. The chain's CDR3 is CASSFTTGPGEKLFF. The CDR3 DNA sequence: TGCGCCAGCAGCTTCACGACAGGTCCGGGAGAAAAACTGTTTTTT. Full variable domain (remainder filled in from reference TRBV5-1 and TRBJ1-4): KAGVTQTPRYLIKTRGQQVTLSCSPISGHRSVSWYQQTPGQGLQFLFEYFSETQRNKGNFPGRFSGRQFSNSRSEMNVSTLELGDSALYLCASSFTTGPGEKLFFGSGTQLSVL.

The chain joins TRBV20-1 to TRBJ2-7; TRBD2 aligns across 8 bases. The J segment lost 1 base and the V segment lost 3 bases, leaving 11 bases of the junction unmatched. This CDR3 region has 16 residues. Looked up from germline, CDR1 is DFQATT and CDR2 is SNEGSKA (reference sequence). CDR3 protein: CSASAPRASGSYEQYF. DNA for the CDR3: TGCAGTGCTAGTGCCCCCAGGGCTAGCGGGTCCTACGAGCAGTACTTC.

This chain links TRBV5-4 with TRBJ2-5, with D possibly matching TRBD2 (5 bases). The V end lost 4 bases, the J end lost 5 bases, and 15 bases lay between the germline ends. Germline CDR1 SGHNT, CDR2 YYREEE (reference sequence). The CDR3 contains 14 residues. CDR3 region: CASSPTRPGETQYF. The CDR3 DNA follows: TGTGCCAGCAGCCCGACCCGCCCGGGGGAGACCCAGTACTTC.

V and J are TRBV3-1 and TRBJ1-1; 9 positions match TRBD1. The CDR3 has 15 amino acids. Germline-derived CDR1 and CDR2 are LGHDT and YNNKEL (reference sequence). V shed 1 base, J shed 11 bases, and the junction held 11 bases outside the gene matches. The CDR3 is CASSQGRRDREWAFF. DNA for the CDR3: TGTGCCAGCAGCCAAGGACGCCGGGACAGGGAGTGGGCTTTCTTT.

This clonotype has ten or more counts. V gene TRBV14 combines with J gene TRBJ2-7, with D possibly matching TRBD1 (6 bases). The CDR3 totals 12 residues. The ends were cut back, 4 bases at V and 7 bases at J, with 11 bases in the middle. CDR1 and CDR2 (germline): SGHDN, FVKESK. DNA for the CDR3: TGTGCCAGCAGCCGTCCTCAGGGGGAGCAGTACTTC. Protein product: CASSRPQGEQYF.

The rearrangement links TRBV12-3 or TRBV12-4 to TRBJ1-2; D might be TRBD1 (5 bases). The germline V and J ends were trimmed by 5 bases and 8 bases, with 12 bases remaining between them. The CDR3 loop spans 12 amino acids. The CDR3 protein is CASSQGFQGYTF. In nucleotides, the CDR3 is TGTGCCAGCAGTCAGGGATTTCAGGGCTACACCTTC.

This clonotype occurred a few times. This rearrangement joins TRBV6-1 to TRBJ2-3; 11 bases match TRBD2. Germline CDR1 reads MNHNS; CDR2 reads SASEGT. Unmatched junction bases numbered 4, after V lost 6 bases and J lost 2 bases. This CDR3 region has 15 residues. CDR3 coding DNA: TGTGCCAGCAGATTAGCGGGGGGGATCACAGATACGCAGTATTTT. Protein product: CASRLAGGITDTQYF.

This clonotype was detected only a few times. This chain joins TRBV10-3 and TRBJ2-1; the D is unclear. The V and J ends lost 4 bases and 8 bases respectively, with 9 bases between them. This CDR3 is built from 12 residues. Germline values: CDR1 ENHRY, CDR2 SYGVKD. The CDR3 is CAISAARYEQFF. The CDR3 DNA reads TGTGCCATCAGTGCCGCCCGGTATGAGCAGTTCTTC.